Listed here is a single T cell receptor (beta chain). CDR1 is SEHNR, CDR2 FQNEAQ, per germline (reference sequence). The CDR3 is 16 amino acids. J gave up 4 bases and V 4 bases, and 7 bases lay outside the gene matches. The sample belongs to a study of blood T cell repertoires in COVID-19. Libraries were prepared by immunoSEQ multiplex PCR; TCRdb keeps only in-frame clonotypes and omits some of them. The sample carries around 500,000 clones, 70% to 90% recorded once. The chain couples TRBV7-9 to TRBJ1-2; 12 bases align to TRBD1. This receptor was obtained from a woman between 40 and 55 years old who had recovered from COVID-19. Material for sequencing was PBMCs or T cells enriched from blood (not recorded which). The CDR3 loop reads CASSSSGTGGGYGYTF. As DNA, the CDR3 is TGTGCCAGCAGCTCCTCCGGGACAGGGGGCGGCTATGGCTACACCTTC.